The text below deals with one T cell receptor beta chain. Antigen specificity is unknown. The data derive from a study of cytomegalovirus exposure and HLA in healthy donors. Study summary: Around 77 million unique TCRs from HLA-typed donors made up an early data release.

With 60 Vbeta and 13 Jbeta primers, the PCR was carried out. Sequencing was performed with immunoSEQ multiplex PCR; in TCRdb, only in-frame clones are kept and a portion is missing. The table has 150,000 to 170,000 clones, 70% to 80% seen once. The trim removed 3 bases at V and 2 bases at J, leaving 8 bases unmatched. Germline assignment: CDR1 MDHEN and CDR2 SYDVKM. This CDR3 spans 16 amino acids. The study, taken as a whole, reports: In a later analysis, TCR beta V- and J-gene trimming was associated with a missense DCLRE1C variant.

This chain links TRBV28 with TRBJ1-2, with 8 bases identical to TRBD1. The sequenced sample consisted of PBMCs. The sequence was obtained from a man under 40 in good health and CMV-seronegative. The CDR3 DNA reads TGTGCCAGCAGTTTTCCAGGGGACAGGCACAACTATGGCTACACCTTC. This encodes CASSFPGDRHNYGYTF.